Listed here are 2 T cell receptor beta chains from one sample, sequenced in a study of early T cells in non-severe SARS-CoV-2 infection. A single record per CDR3 protein comes from TCRdb applying MiXCR to the 5' RACE reads. The profile shows 70,000 to 75,000 distinct CDR3 sequences, 9.5% to 15% of them singletons. Sample: whole blood. The receptors were gathered from an adult who was a healthcare worker with PCR-confirmed SARS-CoV-2 infection or an uninfected control (not recorded which).

At least ten counts were recorded for this clonotype. V is TRBV5-1 and J is TRBJ1-6; D gene unclear. CDR3 length: 16 residues. Germline CDR1 and CDR2: SGHRS and YFSETQ. V lost 0 bases, J lost 0 bases, and 7 bases lay in between. The CDR3 loop reads CASSLDESSYNSPLHF. In DNA form, the CDR3 reads TGCGCCAGCAGCTTGGACGAGAGCTCCTATAATTCACCCCTCCACTTT.

Only a few counts were recorded for this clonotype. The rearrangement joins TRBV29-1 to TRBJ2-1; 11 bases line up with TRBD2. CDR3 length: 15 residues. The ends lost 6 bases at V and 2 bases at J; junction bases unmatched: 6. Germline loops: CDR1 SQVTM, CDR2 ANQGSEA. CDR3 bases: TGCAGCGTCGTGCGACTAGCGGGAACCTACAATGAGCAGTTCTTC. As protein: CSVVRLAGTYNEQFF.